This T cell receptor beta chain appears in the sequencing data of a study of OX40 agonist ivuxolimab in advanced cancers. Repertoires were generated with immunoSEQ multiplex PCR, while TCRdb's copy carries only in-frame clones and drops some. The sample contains about 63,000 clones, over 60% of which appear only once. The CDR3 has 14 residues. The germline CDR1 and CDR2 sequences are MNHEY and SMNVEV (reference sequence). Trimming took off 3 bases at V and 4 bases at J, with 11 bases between the two ends. The J gene is TRBJ2-3, the V gene TRBV27, with D hard to call. Sequenced material: CD4+ or CD8+ T cells sorted from blood, taken in a trial of the OX40 agonist ivuxolimab. This receptor was obtained from an adult with an advanced solid tumor such as melanoma, head and neck, liver or kidney cancer. CDR3 amino acids: CASSLQEGADTQYF. The CDR3 DNA reads TGTGCCAGCAGTTTGCAGGAAGGCGCAGATACGCAGTATTTT.